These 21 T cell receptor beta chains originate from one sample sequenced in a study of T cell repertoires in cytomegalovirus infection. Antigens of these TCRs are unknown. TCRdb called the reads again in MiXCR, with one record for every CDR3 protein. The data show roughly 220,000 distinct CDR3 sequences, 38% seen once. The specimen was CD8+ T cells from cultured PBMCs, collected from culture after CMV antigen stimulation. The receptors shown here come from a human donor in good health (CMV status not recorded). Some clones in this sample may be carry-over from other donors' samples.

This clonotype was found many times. As DNA, the CDR3 is TGTGCCAGCAGCTGGGGCGCCGGGGAGCTGTTTTTT. This translates into CASSWGAGELFF. The chain couples TRBV7-2 to TRBJ2-2; tentative D call: TRBD1 (5 bases). With 4 bases removed from V and 6 bases from J, the gap between germline ends came to 6 bases. Per the germline V gene, CDR1 is SGHTA and CDR2 is FQGNSA. The CDR3 has 12 residues.

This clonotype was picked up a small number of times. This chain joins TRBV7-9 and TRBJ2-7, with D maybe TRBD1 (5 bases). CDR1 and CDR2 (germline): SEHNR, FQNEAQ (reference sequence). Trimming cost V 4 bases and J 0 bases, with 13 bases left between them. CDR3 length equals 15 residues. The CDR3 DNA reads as TGTGCCAGCAGCTCGGCACAGGTCAGCTCCTACGAGCAGTACTTC. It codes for CASSSAQVSSYEQYF.

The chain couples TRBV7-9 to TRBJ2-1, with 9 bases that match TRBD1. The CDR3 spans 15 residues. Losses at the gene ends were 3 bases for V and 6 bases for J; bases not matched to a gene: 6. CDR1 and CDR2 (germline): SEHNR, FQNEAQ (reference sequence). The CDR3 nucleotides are TGTGCCAGCAGCTTGCCGGGACAGGGAATCAATGAGCAGTTCTTC. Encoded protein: CASSLPGQGINEQFF.

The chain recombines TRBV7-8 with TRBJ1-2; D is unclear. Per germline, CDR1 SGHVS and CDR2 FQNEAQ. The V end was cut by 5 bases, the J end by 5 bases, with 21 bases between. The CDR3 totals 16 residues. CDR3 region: CASSNRKSSGLYGYTF. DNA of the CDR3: TGTGCCAGCAGCAATCGCAAGTCCAGCGGCCTTTATGGCTACACCTTC.

The CDR3 protein is CATSMGYGYTF. CDR3 DNA sequence: TGTGCCACCTCAATGGGATATGGCTACACCTTC. The chain couples TRBV6-1 to TRBJ1-2, with D uncertain. Germline V gene lookup returns CDR1 MNHNS and CDR2 SASEGT. The CDR3 is made up of 11 amino acids. V lost 10 bases and J lost 5, with 11 bases in between.

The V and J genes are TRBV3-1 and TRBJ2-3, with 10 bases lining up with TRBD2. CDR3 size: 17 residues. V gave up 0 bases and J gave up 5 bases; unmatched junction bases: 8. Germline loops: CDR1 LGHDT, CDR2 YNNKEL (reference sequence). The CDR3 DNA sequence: TGTGCCAGCAGCCAAGAATCTAGCGGGGGATTGGGAGATACGCAGTATTTT. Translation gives CASSQESSGGLGDTQYF.

The CDR3 region is CASSPGRRGQPQHF. In nucleotides, the CDR3 is TGTGCCAGCAGCCCCGGCAGGCGGGGTCAGCCCCAGCATTTT. The V and J genes are TRBV12-3 or TRBV12-4 and TRBJ1-5, with D uncertain. The ends were cut back, 6 bases at V and 6 bases at J, with 15 bases in the middle. This CDR3 contains 14 residues.

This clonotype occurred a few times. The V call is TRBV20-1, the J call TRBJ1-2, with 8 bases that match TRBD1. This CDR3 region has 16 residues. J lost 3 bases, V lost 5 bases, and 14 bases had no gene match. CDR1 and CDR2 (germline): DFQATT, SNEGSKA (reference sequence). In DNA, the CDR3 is TGCAGTGCTCCCGAGACAGGGGTCCGGCGGGACTATGGCTACACCTTC. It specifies CSAPETGVRRDYGYTF.

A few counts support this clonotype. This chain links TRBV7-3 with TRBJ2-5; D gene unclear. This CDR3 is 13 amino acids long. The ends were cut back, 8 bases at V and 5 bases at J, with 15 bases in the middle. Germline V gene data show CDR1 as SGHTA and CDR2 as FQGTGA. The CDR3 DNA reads TGTGCCAGCGCACGGGCATCGGGTGAGACCCAGTACTTC. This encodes CASARASGETQYF. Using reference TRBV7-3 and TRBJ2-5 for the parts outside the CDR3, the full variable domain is GAGVSQTPSNKVTEKGKYVELRCDPISGHTALYWYRQSLGQGPEFLIYFQGTGAADDSGLPNDRFFAVRPEGSVSTLKIQRTERGDSAVYLCASARASGETQYFGPGTRLLVL.

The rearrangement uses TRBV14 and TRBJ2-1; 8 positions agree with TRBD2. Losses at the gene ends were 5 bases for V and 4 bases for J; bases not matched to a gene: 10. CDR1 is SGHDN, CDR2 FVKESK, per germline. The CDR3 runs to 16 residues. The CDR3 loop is CASSVRALADYNEQFF. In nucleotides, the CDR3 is TGTGCCAGCAGCGTCAGAGCACTAGCGGATTACAATGAGCAGTTCTTC.

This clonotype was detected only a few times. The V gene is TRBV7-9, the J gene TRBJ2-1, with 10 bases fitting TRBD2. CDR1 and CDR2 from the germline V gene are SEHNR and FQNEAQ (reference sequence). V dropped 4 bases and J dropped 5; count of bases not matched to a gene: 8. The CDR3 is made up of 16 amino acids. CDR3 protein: CASSSQAGGPNNEQFF. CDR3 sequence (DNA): TGTGCCAGCAGCTCGCAAGCGGGAGGGCCGAACAATGAGCAGTTCTTC.

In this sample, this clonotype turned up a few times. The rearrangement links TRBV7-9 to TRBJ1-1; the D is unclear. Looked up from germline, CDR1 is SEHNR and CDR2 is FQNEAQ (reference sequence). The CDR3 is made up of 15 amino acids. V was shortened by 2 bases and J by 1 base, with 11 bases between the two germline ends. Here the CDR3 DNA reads TGTGCCAGCAGCTTAACCGGGTCCACGAACACTGAAGCTTTCTTT. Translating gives CASSLTGSTNTEAFF.

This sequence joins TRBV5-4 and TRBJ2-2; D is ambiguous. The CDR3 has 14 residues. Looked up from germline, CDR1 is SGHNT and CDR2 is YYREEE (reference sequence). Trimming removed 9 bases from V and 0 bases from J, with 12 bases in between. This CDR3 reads CAIPRISNTGELFF. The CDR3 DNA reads TGTGCCATCCCGAGGATATCGAACACCGGGGAGCTGTTTTTT.

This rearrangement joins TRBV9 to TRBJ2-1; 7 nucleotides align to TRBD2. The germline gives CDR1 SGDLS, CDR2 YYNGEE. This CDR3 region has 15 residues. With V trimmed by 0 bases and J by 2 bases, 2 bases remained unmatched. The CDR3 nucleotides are TGTGCCAGCAGCGTAGGGCTAGCGGCCTACAATGAGCAGTTCTTC. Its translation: CASSVGLAAYNEQFF.

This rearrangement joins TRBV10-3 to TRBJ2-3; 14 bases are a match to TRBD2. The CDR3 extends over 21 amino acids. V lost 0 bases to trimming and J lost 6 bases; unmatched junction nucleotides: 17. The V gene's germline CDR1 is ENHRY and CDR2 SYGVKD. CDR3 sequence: CAISESGGIPTSGRAWDTQYF. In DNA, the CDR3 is TGTGCCATCAGTGAGTCGGGGGGGATCCCGACTAGCGGGAGGGCCTGGGATACGCAGTATTTT.

The CDR3 sequence is CASSFRLAGAYYNEQFF. The DNA of the CDR3 is TGCGCCAGCAGCTTTCGACTAGCGGGAGCGTACTACAATGAGCAGTTCTTC. The chain joins TRBV5-1 to TRBJ2-1, with 12 positions matching TRBD2. Germline loops: CDR1 SGHRS, CDR2 YFSETQ. V dropped 2 bases and J dropped 3; count of bases not matched to a gene: 6. The CDR3 runs 17 residues.

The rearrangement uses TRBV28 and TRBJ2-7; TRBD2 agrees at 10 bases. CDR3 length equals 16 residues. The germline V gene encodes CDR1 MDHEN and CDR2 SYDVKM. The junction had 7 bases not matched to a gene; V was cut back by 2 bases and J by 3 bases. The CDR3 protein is CASSLDLAGADYEQYF. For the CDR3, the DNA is TGTGCCAGCAGTTTAGATCTAGCGGGAGCGGACTACGAGCAGTACTTC. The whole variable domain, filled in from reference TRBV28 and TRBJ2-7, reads DVKVTQSSRYLVKRTGEKVFLECVQDMDHENMFWYRQDPGLGLRLIYFSYDVKMKEKGDIPEGYSVSREKKERFSLILESASTNQTSMYLCASSLDLAGADYEQYFGPGTRLTVT.

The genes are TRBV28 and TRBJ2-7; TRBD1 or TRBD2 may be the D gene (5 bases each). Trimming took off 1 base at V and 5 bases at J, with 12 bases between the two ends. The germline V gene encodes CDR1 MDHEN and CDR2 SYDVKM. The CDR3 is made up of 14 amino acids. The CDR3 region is CASSLYGAVHEQYF. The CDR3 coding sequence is TGTGCCAGCAGTTTATACGGGGCCGTCCACGAGCAGTACTTC. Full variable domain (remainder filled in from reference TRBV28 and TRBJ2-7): DVKVTQSSRYLVKRTGEKVFLECVQDMDHENMFWYRQDPGLGLRLIYFSYDVKMKEKGDIPEGYSVSREKKERFSLILESASTNQTSMYLCASSLYGAVHEQYFGPGTRLTVT.

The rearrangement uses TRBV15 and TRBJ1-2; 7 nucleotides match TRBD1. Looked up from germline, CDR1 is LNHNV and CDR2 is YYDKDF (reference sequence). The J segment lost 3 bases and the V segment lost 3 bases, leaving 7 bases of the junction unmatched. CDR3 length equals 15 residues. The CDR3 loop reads CATSSAIDRDYGYTF. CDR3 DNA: TGTGCCACCAGCAGCGCTATCGACAGGGACTATGGCTACACCTTC.

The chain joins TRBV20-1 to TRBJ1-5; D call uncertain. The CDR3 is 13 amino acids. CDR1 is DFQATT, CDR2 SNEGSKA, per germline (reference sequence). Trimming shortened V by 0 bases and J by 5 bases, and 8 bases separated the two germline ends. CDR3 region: CSAREGEDQPQHF. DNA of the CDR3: TGCAGTGCTAGAGAAGGAGAGGATCAGCCCCAGCATTTT.

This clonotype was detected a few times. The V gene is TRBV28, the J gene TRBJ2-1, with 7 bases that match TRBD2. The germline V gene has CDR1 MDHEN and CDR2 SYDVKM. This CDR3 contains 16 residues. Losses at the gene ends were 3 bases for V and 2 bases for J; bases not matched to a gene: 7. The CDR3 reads CASSFRREFAYNEQFF. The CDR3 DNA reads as TGTGCCAGCAGTTTTCGGCGGGAGTTTGCCTACAATGAGCAGTTCTTC.